This passage covers 18 T cell receptor beta chains from one sample sequenced in a study of T-cell memory formation after mild COVID-19. TCRdb analysed the 5' RACE reads with MiXCR anew, one entry per CDR3 protein. The sample has about 340,000 distinct CDR3 sequences, 10% to 15% seen once. What was sequenced was PBMCs or a T cell subset sorted from them (not recorded which). All receptors derive from a man between 18 and 29 years old who had mild COVID-19 (a few samples of this study predate the infection). Cell type and time point are not known.

This clonotype was recorded many times. The chain joins TRBV12-3 or TRBV12-4 to TRBJ1-2; D uncertain. The CDR3 extends over 11 amino acids. The V gene lost 6 bases and the J gene lost 8 bases, with 10 bases spanning the gap. CDR3: CASSPGSGYTF. CDR3 DNA: TGTGCCAGCAGCCCCGGTAGCGGCTACACCTTC.

This clonotype has more than one count but fewer than ten. The rearrangement links TRBV20-1 to TRBJ2-7; D might be TRBD1 or TRBD2, each matching 5 bases. V was trimmed by 5 bases and J by 0 bases, leaving 14 bases between them. Germline CDR1 reads DFQATT; CDR2 reads SNEGSKA (reference sequence). This CDR3 has 14 amino acids. CDR3 in DNA: TGCAGTGCTCCTAGGGCAGGGAGCTCCTACGAGCAGTACTTC. This gives the protein CSAPRAGSSYEQYF.

The V gene is TRBV7-3, the J gene TRBJ2-1; D perhaps matches TRBD2 (6 bases). This CDR3 comprises 13 residues. The V end was cut by 8 bases, the J end by 4 bases, with 12 bases between. Germline CDR1 and CDR2: SGHTA and FQGTGA. CDR3 in amino acids: CASGGGAYNEQFF. CDR3 nucleotides: TGTGCCAGCGGAGGCGGGGCGTACAATGAGCAGTTCTTC.

This clonotype turned up a few times. The genes are TRBV4-1 and TRBJ1-3; D is perhaps TRBD1 (6 bases). The germline V and J ends were trimmed by 5 bases and 3 bases, with 11 bases remaining between them. CDR1 and CDR2 from the germline V gene are MGHRA and YSYEKL. The CDR3 has 14 amino acids. In DNA form, the CDR3 reads TGCGCCAGCAGCAAAGGGGGGCATGGAAACACCATATATTTT. This translates into CASSKGGHGNTIYF.

The chain is built from TRBV5-1 and TRBJ2-3, with no clear D. Germline CDR1 and CDR2: SGHRS and YFSETQ. V was shortened by 0 bases and J by 4 bases, with 9 bases between the two germline ends. The CDR3 contains 14 residues. The CDR3 protein is CASSLASLPDTQYF. CDR3 bases: TGCGCCAGCAGCTTGGCTAGTTTGCCAGATACGCAGTATTTT.

This clonotype was seen at least ten times. V usage is TRBV5-1 and J usage is TRBJ2-1; possible D gene TRBD2, 7 bases. V was trimmed by 2 bases and J by 7 bases, leaving 25 bases between them. CDR1 SGHRS and CDR2 YFSETQ come from the germline V gene. This CDR3 contains 18 residues. This CDR3 reads CASSFGPLGGVNGNEQFF. The CDR3 DNA follows: TGCGCCAGCAGCTTTGGTCCCCTAGGGGGGGTAAATGGAAATGAGCAGTTCTTC. Using reference TRBV5-1 and TRBJ2-1 for the parts outside the CDR3, the full variable domain is KAGVTQTPRYLIKTRGQQVTLSCSPISGHRSVSWYQQTPGQGLQFLFEYFSETQRNKGNFPGRFSGRQFSNSRSEMNVSTLELGDSALYLCASSFGPLGGVNGNEQFFGPGTRLTVL.

Only a few counts were recorded for this clonotype. The CDR3 region is CASSYSTLADTQYF. Here the CDR3 DNA reads TGTGCCAGCAGTTACTCGACGCTAGCAGATACGCAGTATTTT. The chain links TRBV6-5 to TRBJ2-3; the D is unclear. Trimming pared 0 bases from V and 4 bases from J, leaving 8 bases between. CDR3 length equals 14 residues. From germline, CDR1 is MNHEY and CDR2 SVGAGI.

The rearrangement uses TRBV5-4 and TRBJ1-2, with TRBD1 as a possible D gene (5 bases). CDR3 size: 14 residues. Germline CDR1 SGHNT, CDR2 YYREEE (reference sequence). Trimming shortened V by 0 bases and J by 8 bases, and 14 bases separated the two germline ends. The CDR3: CASSLVAGFKGYTF. The DNA of the CDR3 is TGTGCCAGCAGCTTGGTTGCAGGGTTCAAGGGCTACACCTTC.

CDR3 coding DNA: TGCGCCAGCAGCCGGGGGGTAGGGGGAGAGCGCCGCTTCTATGGCTACACCTTC. It yields the protein CASSRGVGGERRFYGYTF. This chain joins TRBV4-3 and TRBJ1-2, with a tentative D call TRBD1 (6 bases). The CDR3 length is 18 residues. In germline, CDR1 is LGHNA, CDR2 YSLEER. Deletions cut 4 bases from V and 4 bases from J, with 25 bases between.

There are many counts of this clonotype. The chain recombines TRBV7-2 with TRBJ2-3; D is unclear. From germline, CDR1 is SGHTA and CDR2 FQGNSA. The CDR3 runs to 13 residues. V was cut by 1 base and J by 6 bases, with 8 bases left in between. CDR3 sequence reads: CASSLGPTDTQYF. The CDR3, as DNA: TGTGCCAGCAGCTTAGGCCCGACGGATACGCAGTATTTT.

The chain is built from TRBV5-4 and TRBJ2-1; 7 nucleotides agree with TRBD2. The trim removed 10 bases at V and 6 bases at J, leaving 16 bases unmatched. Per germline, CDR1 SGHNT and CDR2 YYREEE (reference sequence). The CDR3 has 15 residues. The CDR3 DNA reads as TGTGCCTCCTTCGGGAGAGCGGGGCTGGGCAATGAGCAGTTCTTC. As protein: CASFGRAGLGNEQFF.

This clonotype was seen only a few times. The chain carries TRBV6-6 and TRBJ1-2, with 8 positions matching TRBD1. J gave up 4 bases and V 1 base, and 5 bases lay outside the gene matches. There are 15 residues in the CDR3. Germline assignment: CDR1 MNHNY and CDR2 SVGAGI (reference sequence). The CDR3 DNA reads TGTGCCAGCAGTTACTGGGCAGGGGGCATCTATGGCTACACCTTC. Encoded protein: CASSYWAGGIYGYTF.

The chain is built from TRBV18 and TRBJ2-7; D gene uncertain. The CDR3 is 13 residues long. V lost 2 bases and J 6 bases, leaving 11 bases between the germline ends. Germline loops: CDR1 KGHSH, CDR2 LQKENI. The CDR3 coding sequence is TGTGCCAGCTCACCAAGGATAGAATCCGAGCAGTACTTC. It is translated as CASSPRIESEQYF.

Of note for this clonotype: Since a much larger clone is just one base distant, this may be a read error. V and J are TRBV7-2 and TRBJ2-5; TRBD2 is a possible D gene (6 bases). The CDR3 runs 11 residues. Per germline, CDR1 SGHTA and CDR2 FQGNSA. DNA for the CDR3: TGTGCCAGCAGCTCGGAGGGGACCAAGTACTTC. Its protein product is CASSSEGTKYF.

The rearrangement links TRBV29-1 to TRBJ1-1; 7 nucleotides agree with TRBD1. In germline, CDR1 is SQVTM, CDR2 ANQGSEA. V lost 7 bases and J lost 4; bases outside the gene matches: 9. CDR3 length: 13 amino acids. The CDR3 nucleotides read TGCAGCGGGGTGACAGGGCGGTTCACTGAAGCTTTCTTT. Its protein product is CSGVTGRFTEAFF.

This clonotype was seen a few times. The chain uses TRBV6-2 or TRBV6-3 and TRBJ2-7; TRBD2 aligns across 7 bases. Per the germline V gene, CDR1 is MNHEY and CDR2 is SVGEGT. CDR3 length equals 14 residues. V was clipped by 11 bases and J by 5 bases; unmatched bases: 15. The chain's CDR3 is CAGAGLPGVHEQYF. In nucleotides, the CDR3 is TGTGCCGGAGCGGGACTCCCGGGGGTCCACGAGCAGTACTTC.

The table lists this clonotype with a few counts. The genes are TRBV7-9 and TRBJ2-1, with a tentative D call TRBD2 (5 bases). The CDR3 runs 13 residues. CDR1 SEHNR and CDR2 FQNEAQ come from the germline V gene (reference sequence). Trimming took off 2 bases at V and 8 bases at J, with 10 bases between the two ends. CDR3 nucleotide sequence: TGTGCCAGCAGCTTATCCGAGGGAGATGAGCAGTTCTTC. Translated: CASSLSEGDEQFF.

The rearrangement links TRBV6-5 to TRBJ2-5; a possible D gene is TRBD1 (5 bases). CDR1 is MNHEY and CDR2 is SVGAGI in the germline V gene. The V and J ends lost 6 bases and 3 bases respectively, with 8 bases between them. The CDR3 contains 12 residues. CDR3 residues: CASSMTEETQYF. CDR3 bases: TGTGCCAGCAGCATGACAGAAGAGACCCAGTACTTC.